This T cell receptor (beta chain) was observed in a study of CD8 T cells in Susac syndrome. This clonotype was detected only once. The CDR3 contains 15 residues. V lost 3 bases and J lost 5; bases outside the gene matches: 9. CDR1 is MGHDK and CDR2 is SYGVNS in the germline V gene. With random hexamers, reverse transcription was performed on roughly 0.45 to 1 ug of RNA. TCRdb re-derived calls from the immunoSEQ multiplex PCR reads in MiXCR, one entry per CDR3 protein. Of 300,000 to 350,000 distinct CDR3 sequences in the sample, roughly 94% are singletons; the top ten hold approximately 0.065%. This sequence joins TRBV25-1 and TRBJ1-1; 7 nucleotides line up with TRBD1. This sequence was found in a human donor with multiple sclerosis. Sequences were obtained from CD4+ T cells from PBMCs. Here the CDR3 reads CASSDLGGLGTEAFF. The CDR3 nucleotides read TGTGCCAGCAGTGATTTAGGGGGCCTCGGGACTGAAGCTTTCTTT.